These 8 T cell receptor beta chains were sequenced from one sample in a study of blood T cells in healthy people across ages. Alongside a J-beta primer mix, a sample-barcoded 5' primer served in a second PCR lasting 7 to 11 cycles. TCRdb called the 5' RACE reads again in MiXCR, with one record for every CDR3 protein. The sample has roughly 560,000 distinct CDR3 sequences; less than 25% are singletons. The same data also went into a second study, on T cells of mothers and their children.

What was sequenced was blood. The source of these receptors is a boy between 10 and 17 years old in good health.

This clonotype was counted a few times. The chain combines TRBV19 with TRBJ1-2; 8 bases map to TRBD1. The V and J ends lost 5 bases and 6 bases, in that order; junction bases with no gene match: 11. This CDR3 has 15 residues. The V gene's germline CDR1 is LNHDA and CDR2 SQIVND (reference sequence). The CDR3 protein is CASSPRGQGAHGYTF. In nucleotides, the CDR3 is TGTGCCAGTAGTCCTCGTGGGCAGGGGGCCCATGGCTACACCTTC.

The CDR3 sequence: CASSPNYEQFF. The CDR3 nucleotides are TGTGCCAGCAGCCCCAACTATGAGCAGTTCTTC. The chain joins TRBV6-2 or TRBV6-3 to TRBJ2-7; no reliable D call. The J call is in doubt because the DNA end fits TRBJ2-1 better. Germline V lookup: CDR1 MNHEY, CDR2 SVGEGT. The CDR3 contains 11 residues.

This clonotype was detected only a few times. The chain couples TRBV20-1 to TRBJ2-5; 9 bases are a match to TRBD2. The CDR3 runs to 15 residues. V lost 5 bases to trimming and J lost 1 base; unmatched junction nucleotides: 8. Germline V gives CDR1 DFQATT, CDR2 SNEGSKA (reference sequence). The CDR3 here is CSAPRATSGQETQYF. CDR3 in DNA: TGCAGTGCTCCACGTGCGACTAGCGGCCAAGAGACCCAGTACTTC.

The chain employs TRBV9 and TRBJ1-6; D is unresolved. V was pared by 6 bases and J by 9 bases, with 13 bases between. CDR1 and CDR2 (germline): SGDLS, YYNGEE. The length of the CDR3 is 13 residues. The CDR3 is CASKRDESSPLHF. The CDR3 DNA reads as TGTGCCAGCAAGCGGGATGAGAGTTCACCCCTCCACTTT.

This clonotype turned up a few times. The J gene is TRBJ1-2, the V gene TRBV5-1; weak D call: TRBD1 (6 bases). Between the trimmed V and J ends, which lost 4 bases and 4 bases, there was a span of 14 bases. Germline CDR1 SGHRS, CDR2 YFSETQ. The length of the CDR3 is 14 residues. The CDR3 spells CASSPGGDGYGYTF. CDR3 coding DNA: TGCGCCAGCAGCCCTGGGGGCGACGGCTATGGCTACACCTTC. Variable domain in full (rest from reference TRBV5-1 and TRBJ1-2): KAGVTQTPRYLIKTRGQQVTLSCSPISGHRSVSWYQQTPGQGLQFLFEYFSETQRNKGNFPGRFSGRQFSNSRSEMNVSTLELGDSALYLCASSPGGDGYGYTFGSGTRLTVV.

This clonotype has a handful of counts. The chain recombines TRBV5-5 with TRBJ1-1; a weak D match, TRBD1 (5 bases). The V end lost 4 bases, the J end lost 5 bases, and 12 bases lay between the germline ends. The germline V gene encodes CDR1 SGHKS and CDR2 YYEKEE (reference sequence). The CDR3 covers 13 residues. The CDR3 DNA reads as TGTGCCAGCAGCCCCGGGACCGGGACTGAAGCTTTCTTT. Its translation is CASSPGTGTEAFF.

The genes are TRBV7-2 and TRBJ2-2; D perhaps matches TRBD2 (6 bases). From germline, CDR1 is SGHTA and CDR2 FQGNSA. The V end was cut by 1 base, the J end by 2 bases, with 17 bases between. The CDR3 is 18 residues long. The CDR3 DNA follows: TGTGCCAGCAGCTTAGAGTTCCGTGCGGGGCGCAACACCGGGGAGCTGTTTTTT. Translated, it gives CASSLEFRAGRNTGELFF. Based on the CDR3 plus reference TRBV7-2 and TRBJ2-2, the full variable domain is GAGVSQSPSNKVTEKGKDVELRCDPISGHTALYWYRQSLGQGLEFLIYFQGNSAPDKSGLPSDRFSAERTGGSVSTLTIQRTQQEDSAVYLCASSLEFRAGRNTGELFFGEGSRLTVL.

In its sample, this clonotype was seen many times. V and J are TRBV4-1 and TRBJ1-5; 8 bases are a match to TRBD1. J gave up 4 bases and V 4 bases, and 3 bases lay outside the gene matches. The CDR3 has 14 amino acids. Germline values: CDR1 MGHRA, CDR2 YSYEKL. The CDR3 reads CASSPDRVNQPQHF. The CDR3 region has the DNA TGCGCCAGCAGCCCGGACAGGGTTAATCAGCCCCAGCATTTT.